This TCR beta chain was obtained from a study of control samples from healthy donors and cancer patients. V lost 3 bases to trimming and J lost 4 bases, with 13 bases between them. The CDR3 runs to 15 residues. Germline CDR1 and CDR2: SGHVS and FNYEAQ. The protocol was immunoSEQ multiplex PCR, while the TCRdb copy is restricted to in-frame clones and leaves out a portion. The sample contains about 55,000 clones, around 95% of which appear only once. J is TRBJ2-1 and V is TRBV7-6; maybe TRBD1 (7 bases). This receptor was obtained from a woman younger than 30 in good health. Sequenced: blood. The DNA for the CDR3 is TGTGCCAGCAGCTTCTCCCAGGGGGGATACAATGAGCAGTTCTTC. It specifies CASSFSQGGYNEQFF.